The 29 T cell receptor beta chains below all came from one sample that was sequenced in a study of blood T cell repertoires in COVID-19. Measured with immunoSEQ multiplex PCR; TCRdb has only the in-frame clones, and not every one. This table has roughly 30,000 clones, approximately 81% appearing once. Sequencing was performed on peripheral blood. The receptors originated from a man at least 80 years old with active COVID-19.

This chain links TRBV19 with TRBJ1-2; 7 bases match TRBD1. The CDR3 sequence is 16 residues long. The germline V gene encodes CDR1 LNHDA and CDR2 SQIVND (reference sequence). J was trimmed by 11 bases and V by 5 bases; bases with no gene match: 20. The DNA of the CDR3 is TGTGCCAGTAGTGGGGGACTGGGACAGCTCAACTTCGGGTACACCTTC. Its translation: CASSGGLGQLNFGYTF.

V and J are TRBV7-8 and TRBJ2-7; 11 bases agree with TRBD2. Germline V gene data show CDR1 as SGHVS and CDR2 as FQNEAQ. V lost 1 base and J lost 6; bases outside the gene matches: 2. This CDR3 contains 14 residues. The CDR3 region is CASSLGLAGTEQYF. The CDR3 region has the DNA TGTGCCAGCAGCTTAGGACTAGCGGGAACCGAGCAGTACTTC. The full variable domain, its missing parts supplied by reference TRBV7-8 and TRBJ2-7, is GAGVSQSPRYKVAKRGQDVALRCDPISGHVSLFWYQQALGQGPEFLTYFQNEAQLDKSGLPSDRFFAERPEGSVSTLKIQRTQQEDSAVYLCASSLGLAGTEQYFGPGTRLTVT.

The gene calls are TRBV19 and TRBJ1-1; tentative D call: TRBD1 (6 bases). The ends were cut back, 7 bases at V and 5 bases at J, with 20 bases in the middle. The germline CDR1 and CDR2 sequences are LNHDA and SQIVND (reference sequence). The CDR3 contains 15 residues. The CDR3 DNA sequence: TGTGCCAGTACCCCGGGGGGGGCAGGGGTGACTGAAGCTTTCTTT. Protein: CASTPGGAGVTEAFF.

The CDR3: CASSPQGSYGYTF. CDR3 DNA: TGCGCCAGCAGTCCACAGGGGAGCTATGGCTACACCTTC. The chain joins TRBV10-2 to TRBJ1-2; TRBD1 matches at 7 bases. The length of the CDR3 is 13 residues. V shed 5 bases and J 4 bases; nucleotides not matched to a gene: 4. Germline CDR1 and CDR2: WSHSY and SAAADI.

In this sample, this clone turned up once. The CDR3 DNA follows: TGCGCCAGCAGCCAAGAGGGGCACACCGGGGAGCTGTTTTTT. It yields the protein CASSQEGHTGELFF. The J gene is TRBJ2-2, the V gene TRBV4-1; weak D call: TRBD1 (5 bases). The CDR3 contains 14 residues. From germline, CDR1 is MGHRA and CDR2 YSYEKL. Trimming cost V 0 bases and J 3 bases, with 5 bases left between them.

This chain connects TRBV6-6 to TRBJ2-6; a possible D gene is TRBD2 (5 bases). Germline V gene data show CDR1 as MNHNY and CDR2 as SVGAGI (reference sequence). Between the trimmed V and J ends, which lost 2 bases and 3 bases, there was a span of 5 bases. CDR3 length equals 14 residues. CDR3 in amino acids: CASSYGSGANVLTF. Here the CDR3 DNA reads TGTGCCAGCAGTTACGGGAGTGGGGCCAACGTCCTGACTTTC.

This clone occurred a few times. CDR3 sequence: CASDAGGNEQFF. As DNA, the CDR3 is TGTGCCAGCGACGCAGGGGGAAATGAGCAGTTCTTC. The V and J genes are TRBV2 and TRBJ2-1, with 7 bases aligning to TRBD1. The CDR3 is 12 residues long. CDR1 is SNHLY and CDR2 is FYNNEI in the germline V gene. The V segment lost 8 bases and the J segment 7 bases; nucleotides outside the gene matches: 5.

The rearrangement uses TRBV6-4 and TRBJ1-6; 8 nucleotides match TRBD1. The V and J ends lost 4 bases and 7 bases, in that order; junction bases with no gene match: 6. From germline, CDR1 is MRHNA and CDR2 SNTAGT. The CDR3 loop spans 15 amino acids. The CDR3 coding sequence is TGTGCCAGCAGTGTGGAGGCAGGGGGCAATTCACCCCTCCACTTT. Protein product: CASSVEAGGNSPLHF.

Written as DNA, the CDR3 is TGTGCCACCAGCAGACTCGTCGGGAGGGGGCGAGAGACCCAGTACTTC. This codes for CATSRLVGRGRETQYF. The V and J genes are TRBV15 and TRBJ2-5; a weak D match, TRBD2 (8 bases). This CDR3 is built from 16 residues. Germline V CDR1 and CDR2: LNHNV, YYDKDF (reference sequence). Deletions cut 2 bases from V and 4 bases from J, with 17 bases between.

This chain connects TRBV19 to TRBJ2-4, with D perhaps matching TRBD1 (5 bases). This CDR3 has 21 residues. The germline gives CDR1 LNHDA, CDR2 SQIVND (reference sequence). The V gene lost 2 bases and the J gene lost 0 bases, with 26 bases spanning the gap. CDR3 in amino acids: CASSIKSWQGTIQVAKNIQYF. CDR3 bases: TGTGCCAGTAGTATAAAATCGTGGCAGGGCACCATCCAGGTAGCCAAAAACATTCAGTACTTC.

The chain carries TRBV5-1 and TRBJ2-7; 8 bases are a match to TRBD1. The CDR3 totals 14 residues. Germline CDR1 and CDR2: SGHRS and YFSETQ. After removal of 0 bases from V and 6 bases from J, the junction contained 5 bases not matched to a gene. CDR3 sequence: CASSLGTGRGEQYF. The CDR3 DNA is TGCGCCAGCAGCTTGGGGACAGGGAGAGGCGAGCAGTACTTC. The whole variable domain, remainder taken from reference TRBV5-1 and TRBJ2-7, is KAGVTQTPRYLIKTRGQQVTLSCSPISGHRSVSWYQQTPGQGLQFLFEYFSETQRNKGNFPGRFSGRQFSNSRSEMNVSTLELGDSALYLCASSLGTGRGEQYFGPGTRLTVT.

V gene TRBV6-1 combines with J gene TRBJ2-3, with D possibly being TRBD2 (7 bases). The CDR3 runs 16 residues. Trimming pared 4 bases from V and 1 base from J, leaving 15 bases between. Germline V CDR1 and CDR2: MNHNS, SASEGT. The CDR3 DNA is TGTGCCAGCAGTGCGCGGGGGCTGGCGGGCACAGATACGCAGTATTTT. Encoded protein: CASSARGLAGTDTQYF.

The rearrangement joins TRBV4-2 to TRBJ1-6; 7 bases line up with TRBD1. J was trimmed by 9 bases and V by 0 bases; bases with no gene match: 5. This CDR3 has 15 residues. CDR1 is LGHNA, CDR2 YNFKEQ, per germline. The CDR3 region has the DNA TGTGCCAGCAGCCAAGAGCGACAGGGTGGTTCACCCCTCCACTTT. This sequence encodes CASSQERQGGSPLHF.

Only one count was recorded for this clone. CDR3 region: CASSTLGQGLDGYTF. In DNA, the CDR3 is TGTGCCAGTAGTACCTTAGGACAGGGTTTGGATGGCTACACCTTC. This rearrangement joins TRBV19 to TRBJ1-2; the match to TRBD1 covers 8 bases. Germline trimming cut 4 bases from V and 6 bases from J; bases unmatched to any gene: 10. This CDR3 is built from 15 residues. Germline V gene data show CDR1 as LNHDA and CDR2 as SQIVND (reference sequence).

The chain is built from TRBV7-9 and TRBJ1-1; 8 nucleotides match TRBD1. V was pared by 5 bases and J by 4 bases, with 12 bases of the junction left unmatched. Germline V gene lookup returns CDR1 SEHNR and CDR2 FQNEAQ (reference sequence). The CDR3 sequence is 16 residues long. DNA of the CDR3: TGTGCCAGCAGCCAGGGGGCCGGGGGTTGGTTCACTGAAGCTTTCTTT. This gives the protein CASSQGAGGWFTEAFF.

The chain carries TRBV5-6 and TRBJ2-3; D is perhaps TRBD2 (5 bases). V lost 0 bases to trimming and J lost 5 bases, with 13 bases between them. The CDR3 extends over 15 amino acids. CDR1 and CDR2 from the germline V gene are SGHDT and YYEEEE. CDR3 region: CASSLVPASQDTQYF. The DNA for the CDR3 is TGTGCCAGCAGCTTGGTACCCGCTAGCCAAGATACGCAGTATTTT.

J is TRBJ2-1 and V is TRBV7-6; TRBD2 matches at 11 bases. Germline trimming cut 5 bases from V and 7 bases from J; bases unmatched to any gene: 13. The CDR3 is made up of 17 amino acids. Per the germline V gene, CDR1 is SGHVS and CDR2 is FNYEAQ. This CDR3 is CASSPRASGGRGNEQFF. Written as DNA, the CDR3 is TGTGCCAGCAGCCCCCGTGCTAGCGGGGGGCGGGGGAATGAGCAGTTCTTC.

The chain employs TRBV4-1 and TRBJ1-6; D is unresolved. Germline V gene sequence: CDR1 MGHRA, CDR2 YSYEKL. The CDR3 totals 20 residues. The V and J ends lost 1 base and 5 bases respectively, with 24 bases between them. In DNA, the CDR3 is TGCGCCAGCAGCCAAGGTTCGGGAGGTCGAGCGGGAAGCAATAATTCACCCCTCCACTTT. Translated: CASSQGSGGRAGSNNSPLHF.

The V call is TRBV6-1, the J call TRBJ1-6; TRBD1 matches 8 bases. The CDR3 contains 19 residues. J was trimmed by 4 bases and V by 2 bases; bases with no gene match: 13. The germline V gene has CDR1 MNHNS and CDR2 SASEGT. The CDR3 reads CASSESGTGTFTYNSPLHF. CDR3 DNA: TGTGCCAGCAGTGAATCCGGGACAGGCACTTTCACATATAATTCACCCCTCCACTTT.

This rearrangement joins TRBV19 to TRBJ1-3; D call uncertain. CDR3 size: 14 residues. Deletions cut 3 bases from V and 2 bases from J, with 8 bases between. From germline, CDR1 is LNHDA and CDR2 SQIVND (reference sequence). In DNA form, the CDR3 reads TGTGCCAGTAGTATGCTTCTAGCTGGAAACACCATATATTTT. It codes for CASSMLLAGNTIYF.

V gene TRBV5-5 combines with J gene TRBJ2-1; the match to TRBD2 covers 8 bases. Germline V gives CDR1 SGHKS, CDR2 YYEKEE (reference sequence). This CDR3 comprises 15 residues. The junction had 8 bases not matched to a gene; V was cut back by 6 bases and J by 3 bases. The CDR3 DNA is TGTGCCAGCAATCGCGGGGGGACGAACTACAATGAGCAGTTCTTC. It translates to CASNRGGTNYNEQFF.

The chain uses TRBV19 and TRBJ1-1; no firm D call. CDR1 is LNHDA and CDR2 is SQIVND in the germline V gene (reference sequence). Trimming cost V 3 bases and J 2 bases, with 10 bases left between them. The CDR3 is 14 amino acids. CDR3: CASSIGITNTEAFF. CDR3 nucleotide sequence: TGTGCCAGTAGTATCGGTATAACCAACACTGAAGCTTTCTTT.

The V call is TRBV9, the J call TRBJ2-7, with D possibly matching TRBD1 (5 bases). Trimming took off 0 bases at V and 6 bases at J, with 13 bases between the two ends. Germline V gene lookup returns CDR1 SGDLS and CDR2 YYNGEE. The CDR3 length is 14 residues. CDR3 DNA: TGTGCCAGCAGCGTAGGGGAAACAGGCGGCGAGCAGTACTTC. It translates to CASSVGETGGEQYF.

J is TRBJ1-6 and V is TRBV4-1, with D perhaps matching TRBD1 (5 bases). The CDR3 spans 17 residues. Germline lookup yields CDR1 MGHRA and CDR2 YSYEKL. Trimming shortened V by 4 bases and J by 1 base, and 14 bases separated the two germline ends. CDR3 amino acids: CASSPSGLRSYNSPLHF. The CDR3, as DNA: TGCGCCAGCAGCCCGTCAGGGTTACGGTCCTATAATTCACCCCTCCACTTT.

This clone is medium-sized. The CDR3 sequence: CASSREVKANEKLFF. In nucleotides, the CDR3 is TGCGCCAGCAGCCGAGAGGTGAAAGCTAATGAAAAACTGTTTTTT. The chain combines TRBV5-1 with TRBJ1-4; the D is unclear. The CDR3 loop spans 15 amino acids. The V gene's germline CDR1 is SGHRS and CDR2 YFSETQ. V lost 4 bases to trimming and J lost 3 bases, with 13 bases between them.

The chain carries TRBV5-1 and TRBJ1-6, with TRBD1 matching over 7 bases. The V segment lost 1 base and the J segment 10 bases; nucleotides outside the gene matches: 8. The CDR3 consists of 15 residues. Germline loops: CDR1 SGHRS, CDR2 YFSETQ. DNA for the CDR3: TGCGCCAGCAGCTTGAGCGGACAGGCGAGGTCACCCCTCCACTTT. This encodes CASSLSGQARSPLHF. Full variable domain (outside the CDR3, taken from reference TRBV5-1 and TRBJ1-6): KAGVTQTPRYLIKTRGQQVTLSCSPISGHRSVSWYQQTPGQGLQFLFEYFSETQRNKGNFPGRFSGRQFSNSRSEMNVSTLELGDSALYLCASSLSGQARSPLHFGNGTRLTVT.

The chain joins TRBV5-1 to TRBJ1-2; no firm D call. V gave up 1 base and J gave up 2 bases, with 21 bases separating them. Germline V CDR1 and CDR2: SGHRS, YFSETQ. This CDR3 has 18 amino acids. The CDR3 protein is CASSLSLAWAGQNYGYTF. In DNA form, the CDR3 reads TGCGCCAGCAGCTTGAGTCTAGCTTGGGCAGGTCAAAACTATGGCTACACCTTC.

The rearrangement links TRBV28 to TRBJ1-1, with 8 bases aligning to TRBD1. Per the germline V gene, CDR1 is MDHEN and CDR2 is SYDVKM. Trimming removed 6 bases from V and 11 bases from J; junction bases left unmatched: 14. CDR3 length: 14 residues. The DNA for the CDR3 is TGTGCCAGCAGCCGCCTGGGACAGGCTGGAAGGGCTTTCTTT. It encodes CASSRLGQAGRAFF.

This chain uses TRBV5-4 with TRBJ1-2; D possibly corresponds to TRBD1 (6 bases). The CDR3 is 14 amino acids. Trimming shortened V by 0 bases and J by 3 bases, and 9 bases separated the two germline ends. Germline loops: CDR1 SGHNT, CDR2 YYREEE (reference sequence). As DNA, the CDR3 is TGTGCCAGCAGCTTGGGACAGGAGTACTATGGCTACACCTTC. This translates into CASSLGQEYYGYTF. Complete variable domain (other parts from reference TRBV5-4 and TRBJ1-2): ETGVTQSPTHLIKTRGQQVTLRCSSQSGHNTVSWYQQALGQGPQFIFQYYREEENGRGNFPPRFSGLQFPNYSSELNVNALELDDSALYLCASSLGQEYYGYTFGSGTRLTVV.